The 30 T cell receptor beta chains reported below all come from one sample, sequenced in a study of T cell responses to AZD1222 COVID-19 vaccine. Measured with immunoSEQ multiplex PCR; TCRdb has only the in-frame clones, and not every one. The repertoire consists of about 89,000 clones, with 85% to 90% occurring once and the leading ten covering about 6%. Sequenced material: peripheral blood, taken 28 days after the second AZD1222 dose. Source of these receptors: an adult who received the AZD1222 COVID-19 vaccine.

J is TRBJ2-3 and V is TRBV4-2; weak D call: TRBD2 (6 bases). Germline CDR1 is LGHNA and CDR2 is YNFKEQ. The CDR3 consists of 14 residues. V lost 1 base and J lost 7, with 12 bases in between. The chain's CDR3 is CASSQGASANTQYF. Here the CDR3 DNA reads TGTGCCAGCAGCCAAGGGGCTAGCGCGAATACGCAGTATTTT.

The V gene is TRBV6-5, the J gene TRBJ2-5; a possible D gene is TRBD2 (5 bases). Germline CDR1 is MNHEY and CDR2 is SVGAGI. V gave up 6 bases and J gave up 5 bases, with 10 bases separating them. The CDR3 has 12 amino acids. CDR3 residues: CASSSSYETQYF. CDR3 nucleotides: TGTGCCAGCAGCTCTAGCTACGAGACCCAGTACTTC.

The genes are TRBV7-2 and TRBJ2-1; TRBD2 matches at 11 bases. The CDR3 runs 16 residues. Germline lookup yields CDR1 SGHTA and CDR2 FQGNSA. The junction had 7 bases not matched to a gene; V was cut back by 5 bases and J by 4 bases. The CDR3 DNA follows: TGTGCCAGCAGCCCCGGGCGGACTAGCGGGTACAATGAGCAGTTCTTC. Translated, it gives CASSPGRTSGYNEQFF.

The J gene is TRBJ2-7, the V gene TRBV4-1; the D gene is possibly TRBD1 (5 bases). V was pared by 0 bases and J by 5 bases, with 17 bases between. This CDR3 has 16 residues. Germline lookup yields CDR1 MGHRA and CDR2 YSYEKL. CDR3 nucleotide sequence: TGCGCCAGCAGCCAAGAAGGGGCAGGGCGGTTACACGAGCAGTACTTC. Translating it yields CASSQEGAGRLHEQYF.

This clone was observed a single time. The chain recombines TRBV7-2 with TRBJ2-6; D is unclear. Trimming cost V 3 bases and J 0 bases, with 6 bases left between them. The germline CDR1 and CDR2 sequences are SGHTA and FQGNSA. The CDR3 has 15 residues. The CDR3 loop reads CASSFYLSGANVLTF. The CDR3 DNA reads as TGTGCCAGCAGCTTTTATCTCTCTGGGGCCAACGTCCTGACTTTC.

This chain connects TRBV29-1 to TRBJ1-4; D gene ambiguous. The V end was cut by 6 bases, the J end by 5 bases, with 4 bases between. The CDR3 consists of 10 residues. Per the germline V gene, CDR1 is SQVTM and CDR2 is ANQGSEA. The DNA of the CDR3 is TGCAGCGTCCTCAATGAAAAACTGTTTTTT. As protein: CSVLNEKLFF.

The gene calls are TRBV7-9 and TRBJ2-2; unclear D gene. With 0 bases removed from V and 6 bases from J, the gap between germline ends came to 2 bases. Germline V gene sequence: CDR1 SEHNR, CDR2 FQNEAQ (reference sequence). The CDR3 is made up of 12 amino acids. Here the CDR3 reads CASSLAAGELFF. The CDR3 nucleotides are TGTGCCAGCAGCTTAGCGGCCGGGGAGCTGTTTTTT.

The chain employs TRBV5-1 and TRBJ2-5, with a possible D match to TRBD1 (6 bases). This CDR3 is built from 15 residues. Trimming took 0 bases from V and 4 from J, leaving 13 bases between them. In germline, CDR1 is SGHRS, CDR2 YFSETQ. CDR3 loop: CASSLAMGRGETQYF. The CDR3 DNA reads as TGCGCCAGCAGCTTGGCCATGGGCAGGGGAGAGACCCAGTACTTC.

This sequence joins TRBV5-1 and TRBJ2-5; TRBD2 agrees at 12 bases. J lost 3 bases, V lost 2 bases, and 2 bases had no gene match. The CDR3 loop spans 15 amino acids. From germline, CDR1 is SGHRS and CDR2 YFSETQ. CDR3 nucleotides: TGCGCCAGCAGCTTCCTAGCGGGGGGGGAAGAGACCCAGTACTTC. It is translated as CASSFLAGGEETQYF.

The gene calls are TRBV7-2 and TRBJ1-2; unclear D gene. V lost 2 bases, J lost 5 bases, and 15 bases lay in between. CDR1 and CDR2 from the germline V gene are SGHTA and FQGNSA. The CDR3 is 15 residues long. The CDR3 loop is CASSLLTGVGYGYTF. In nucleotides, the CDR3 is TGTGCCAGCAGCTTACTCACCGGGGTCGGGTATGGCTACACCTTC.

The chain combines TRBV6-1 with TRBJ2-2; perhaps TRBD1 as D (6 bases). The ends were cut back, 2 bases at V and 0 bases at J, with 13 bases in the middle. The CDR3 extends over 17 amino acids. Germline CDR1 reads MNHNS; CDR2 reads SASEGT. The CDR3 sequence: CASSELRGGTNTGELFF. The CDR3, as DNA: TGTGCCAGCAGTGAACTTAGAGGGGGTACGAACACCGGGGAGCTGTTTTTT.

The chain uses TRBV7-9 and TRBJ2-1; 8 bases match TRBD1. The CDR3 loop spans 14 amino acids. V lost 5 bases to trimming and J lost 4 bases; unmatched junction nucleotides: 4. CDR1 is SEHNR and CDR2 is FQNEAQ in the germline V gene (reference sequence). CDR3 DNA sequence: TGTGCCAGCAGCCCCCGGACAGGGTACAATGAGCAGTTCTTC. It yields the protein CASSPRTGYNEQFF. Full variable domain (missing parts from reference TRBV7-9 and TRBJ2-1): DTGVSQNPRHKITKRGQNVTFRCDPISEHNRLYWYRQTLGQGPEFLTYFQNEAQLEKSRLLSDRFSAERPKGSFSTLEIQRTEQGDSAMYLCASSPRTGYNEQFFGPGTRLTVL.

This chain joins TRBV18 and TRBJ2-7; 8 positions agree with TRBD1. Germline V gene data show CDR1 as KGHSH and CDR2 as LQKENI. The junction had 7 bases not matched to a gene; V was cut back by 6 bases and J by 6 bases. This CDR3 contains 13 residues. This chain's CDR3 is CASSDQGAREQYF. CDR3 DNA sequence: TGTGCCAGCTCGGACCAGGGGGCGCGCGAGCAGTACTTC.

This chain links TRBV28 with TRBJ2-5; possible D gene TRBD1, 6 bases. The CDR3 has 15 amino acids. V gave up 5 bases and J gave up 9 bases, with 22 bases separating them. Germline V gene sequence: CDR1 MDHEN, CDR2 SYDVKM. DNA for the CDR3: TGTGCCAGCAGTACCACAGGGCCTGGAGAGTGGGCCCAGTACTTC. This sequence encodes CASSTTGPGEWAQYF.

For the CDR3, the DNA is TGCGCCAGCAGCATACACCCGGGACTAGCTACCCCGCGCCAAGAGACCCAGTACTTC. This encodes CASSIHPGLATPRQETQYF. The V call is TRBV5-1, the J call TRBJ2-5, with 9 bases lining up with TRBD2. The CDR3 has 19 amino acids. Germline loops: CDR1 SGHRS, CDR2 YFSETQ. V lost 4 bases and J lost 1; bases outside the gene matches: 17.

The rearrangement uses TRBV18 and TRBJ2-6; 10 nucleotides match TRBD1. This CDR3 contains 18 residues. The ends lost 5 bases at V and 4 bases at J; junction bases unmatched: 11. Germline CDR1 reads KGHSH; CDR2 reads LQKENI. In DNA, the CDR3 is TGTGCCAGCTCATCCCGGGACAGGGGAGGTGCCGGGGCCAACGTCCTGACTTTC. Its protein is CASSSRDRGGAGANVLTF. Together with reference TRBV18 and TRBJ2-6, the CDR3 gives the full variable domain: NAGVMQNPRHLVRRRGQEARLRCSPMKGHSHVYWYRQLPEEGLKFMVYLQKENIIDESGMPKERFSAEFPKEGPSILRIQQVVRGDSAAYFCASSSRDRGGAGANVLTFGAGSRLTVL.

The V call is TRBV11-1, the J call TRBJ2-7; 10 nucleotides align to TRBD1. Germline V lookup: CDR1 SGHAT, CDR2 FQDESV (reference sequence). V lost 4 bases, J lost 4 bases, and 1 base stayed unmatched. There are 13 residues in the CDR3. The CDR3 region is CASSWTGGYEQYF. CDR3 in DNA: TGTGCCAGCAGCTGGACAGGGGGGTACGAGCAGTACTTC.

The J gene is TRBJ2-3, the V gene TRBV5-1; TRBD1 agrees at 7 bases. The CDR3 consists of 14 residues. Trimming took 0 bases from V and 6 from J; bases not matched to a gene: 4. Germline CDR1 and CDR2: SGHRS and YFSETQ. The DNA of the CDR3 is TGCGCCAGCAGCTTGGGACAGGGTGTGGATACGCAGTATTTT. This gives the protein CASSLGQGVDTQYF.

The genes are TRBV6-5 and TRBJ2-1, with TRBD2 identical over 8 bases. CDR1 and CDR2 from the germline V gene are MNHEY and SVGAGI. The V gene end was trimmed by 7 bases and the J gene end by 16 bases; junction bases not matched to a gene: 12. The CDR3 length is 12 residues. The CDR3 spells CASKKSGTSVFF. The DNA of the CDR3 is TGTGCCAGCAAGAAGTCCGGGACTAGTGTTTTCTTC.

The V and J genes are TRBV6-5 and TRBJ1-1, with 8 bases identical to TRBD1. V lost 6 bases and J lost 7; bases outside the gene matches: 13. Germline CDR1 and CDR2: MNHEY and SVGAGI. The CDR3 contains 15 residues. The CDR3 DNA reads as TGTGCCAGCAGACTATCCGGGACAGGCTTCTATGAAGCTTTCTTT. Protein product: CASRLSGTGFYEAFF.

V and J are TRBV3-1 (or the pseudogene TRBV3-2) and TRBJ2-1; the D call may be TRBD1 or TRBD2 (7 bases each). Germline CDR1 LGHDT, CDR2 YNNKEL (reference sequence). Trimming pared 4 bases from V and 9 bases from J, leaving 13 bases between. This CDR3 has 13 amino acids. CDR3 amino acids: CASSRLRGGEQFF. In nucleotides, the CDR3 is TGTGCCAGCAGCCGCCTCAGGGGGGGTGAGCAGTTCTTC.

The table lists this clone with many counts. The CDR3 loop reads CASSPGTGTNQPQHF. In nucleotides, the CDR3 is TGTGCCAGCAGCCCCGGGACAGGGACAAATCAGCCCCAGCATTTT. The chain couples TRBV5-8 to TRBJ1-5; 9 nucleotides match TRBD1. V lost 4 bases and J lost 4; bases outside the gene matches: 6. CDR3 length: 15 amino acids. CDR1 is SGHTS and CDR2 is YDEGEE in the germline V gene. The full variable domain, rest sourced from reference TRBV5-8 and TRBJ1-5, is EAGVTQSPTHLIKTRGQQATLRCSPISGHTSVYWYQQALGLGLQFLLWYDEGEERNRGNFPPRFSGRQFPNYSSELNVNALELEDSALYLCASSPGTGTNQPQHFGDGTRLSIL.

The gene calls are TRBV5-5 and TRBJ2-5; D gene uncertain. V was clipped by 4 bases and J by 4 bases, with 14 bases between them. CDR3 length: 14 residues. From germline, CDR1 is SGHKS and CDR2 YYEKEE (reference sequence). For the CDR3, the DNA is TGTGCCAGCAGCCCCGGGTCGGGCGGAGAGACCCAGTACTTC. Translated: CASSPGSGGETQYF.

The DNA of the CDR3 is TGTGCCAGCAGCTTAGGACAAAGCAATCAGCCCCAGCATTTT. Translating it yields CASSLGQSNQPQHF. The chain couples TRBV7-8 to TRBJ1-5; D gene ambiguous. The V and J ends lost 1 base and 1 base respectively, with 5 bases between them. This CDR3 region has 14 residues. Germline lookup yields CDR1 SGHVS and CDR2 FQNEAQ.

The chain has TRBV5-4 and TRBJ2-1; D is possibly TRBD1 (6 bases). This CDR3 is built from 13 residues. V lost 4 bases and J 9 bases, leaving 14 bases between the germline ends. Germline V lookup: CDR1 SGHNT, CDR2 YYREEE (reference sequence). DNA for the CDR3: TGTGCCAGCAGCGGAGACAGGCCCGTTGAGCAGTTCTTC. As protein: CASSGDRPVEQFF.

The J gene is TRBJ1-2, the V gene TRBV30; D remains unclear. CDR1 GTSNPN and CDR2 SVGIG come from the germline V gene (reference sequence). The CDR3 length is 13 residues. V lost 2 bases and J lost 4, with 11 bases in between. The DNA for the CDR3 is TGTGCCTGGAGTTTCGTCAGTAGCTATGGCTACACCTTC. It specifies CAWSFVSSYGYTF. Combining the CDR3 with reference TRBV30 and TRBJ1-2 gives the whole variable domain SQTIHQWPATLVQPVGSPLSLECTVEGTSNPNLYWYRQAAGRGLQLLFYSVGIGQISSEVPQNLSASRPQDRQFILSSKKLLLSDSGFYLCAWSFVSSYGYTFGSGTRLTVV.

This chain links TRBV28 with TRBJ2-3; 10 nucleotides align to TRBD1. The J segment lost 4 bases and the V segment lost 5 bases, leaving 3 bases of the junction unmatched. CDR1 and CDR2 from the germline V gene are MDHEN and SYDVKM. The CDR3 sequence is 14 residues long. CDR3 amino acids: CASSRTGGADTQYF. The CDR3, as DNA: TGTGCCAGCAGTCGGACAGGGGGGGCAGATACGCAGTATTTT.

The chain carries TRBV5-1 and TRBJ2-1, with 11 bases fitting TRBD2. This CDR3 is built from 15 residues. Losses at the gene ends were 0 bases for V and 6 bases for J; bases not matched to a gene: 2. From germline, CDR1 is SGHRS and CDR2 YFSETQ. DNA of the CDR3: TGCGCCAGCAGCTTGGCGCTAGCGGGAGGCAATGAGCAGTTCTTC. Translation: CASSLALAGGNEQFF. Full variable domain (missing parts from reference TRBV5-1 and TRBJ2-1): KAGVTQTPRYLIKTRGQQVTLSCSPISGHRSVSWYQQTPGQGLQFLFEYFSETQRNKGNFPGRFSGRQFSNSRSEMNVSTLELGDSALYLCASSLALAGGNEQFFGPGTRLTVL.

Regarding this clone: This sample also contains other DNA sequences that code for the same CDR3. The V and J genes are TRBV5-1 and TRBJ2-6; no definite D call. Trimming pared 4 bases from V and 0 bases from J, leaving 5 bases between. Germline V gives CDR1 SGHRS, CDR2 YFSETQ. This CDR3 is 14 amino acids long. CDR3 amino acids: CASSGSSGANVLTF. CDR3 nucleotide sequence: TGCGCCAGCAGCGGAAGCTCTGGGGCCAACGTCCTGACTTTC.

The V call is TRBV7-2, the J call TRBJ2-7, with D unresolved. The CDR3 has 13 amino acids. Between the trimmed V and J ends, which lost 0 bases and 3 bases, there was a span of 6 bases. The germline gives CDR1 SGHTA, CDR2 FQGNSA. CDR3 DNA: TGTGCCAGCAGCTTAGCGGCGGACTACGAGCAGTACTTC. It codes for CASSLAADYEQYF.